The rows below give T cell receptor beta chains drawn from one sample of a study of T cells after yellow fever vaccination. One entry per CDR3 protein, called by TCRdb with MiXCR from the 5' RACE reads. The sample contains about 310,000 distinct CDR3 sequences, roughly 3.5% of which appear only once. The sample in question was PBMCs, obtained on the day of the yellow fever booster vaccination. The origin of the receptors is a man in his late teens or twenties who received the YFV17D yellow fever vaccine. The CDR3 runs from the conserved cysteine through the conserved F or W. The D gene is left open where the match is weak. Expanded clones are given a class, and other clones once, few, many or no size at all.

v_gene	abundance	d_gene	j_gene	CDR3aa	CDR3nt
TRBV12-3/TRBV12-4	-	-	TRBJ2-3	CASSLNGHLTDTQYF	TGTGCCAGCAGTTTGAACGGGCATCTCACAGATACGCAGTATTTT
TRBV6-2/TRBV6-3	many	TRBD1	TRBJ1-6	CASSYGSTGVYTPLHF	TGTGCCAGCAGTTACGGGTCGACAGGGGTATATACACCCCTCCACTTT
TRBV10-3	few	-	TRBJ1-1	CAISEGRTEAFF	TGTGCCATCAGTGAGGGGAGGACTGAAGCTTTCTTT
TRBV21-1	-	-	TRBJ2-7	CASSRKQGPNFLGYEQYF	TGTGCCAGCAGCAGGAAGCAGGGGCCGAACTTCCTAGGCTACGAGCAGTACTTC
TRBV6-2/TRBV6-3	many	TRBD2	TRBJ2-3	CASSYPGGLGF	TGTGCCAGCAGTTACCCGGGGGGGCTGGGTTTT
TRBV5-1	few	-	TRBJ2-3	CASSTAGLDTDTQYF	TGCGCCAGCAGCACGGCAGGGTTGGACACAGATACGCAGTATTTT
TRBV5-4	-	-	TRBJ2-5	CASSLTGQTGETQYF	TGTGCCAGCAGCCTGACTGGACAGACGGGGGAGACCCAGTACTTC
TRBV5-1	few	-	TRBJ2-1	CASSFRNSYEQFF	TGCGCCAGCAGCTTCAGGAACAGCTATGAGCAGTTCTTC
TRBV6-2/TRBV6-3	few	-	TRBJ1-5	CASSYHATDQPQHF	TGTGCCAGCAGTTACCACGCGACTGATCAGCCCCAGCATTTT
TRBV25-1	-	-	TRBJ2-7	CASSVPTAWAYEQYF	TGTGCCAGCAGTGTCCCGACGGCCTGGGCCTACGAGCAGTACTTC
TRBV5-1	many	-	TRBJ2-5	CASSLGLVSETQYF	TGCGCCAGCAGCTTGGGACTAGTGAGCGAGACCCAGTACTTC
TRBV6-5	many	-	TRBJ1-6	CASSTPSSPLHF	TGTGCCAGCAGCACCCCTAGCTCACCCCTCCACTTT
TRBV25-1	many	-	TRBJ1-1	CASSEYTAARNTEAFF	TGTGCCAGCAGTGAATATACGGCAGCCCGGAACACTGAAGCTTTCTTT
TRBV6-2/TRBV6-3	many	-	TRBJ2-6	CASRRHQANVLTF	TGTGCCAGCAGACGGCACCAGGCCAACGTCCTGACTTTC
TRBV5-1	many	TRBD2	TRBJ2-3	CASSLWGLAGEDTQYF	TGCGCCAGCAGCTTGTGGGGACTAGCGGGTGAAGATACGCAGTATTTT
TRBV7-9	few	-	TRBJ2-3	CASSFRCCTDTQYF	TGTGCCAGCAGCTTCCGGTGTTGCACAGATACGCAGTATTTT
TRBV4-1	many	-	TRBJ2-5	CASSPRSSGSGGETQYF	TGCGCCAGCAGCCCCAGATCTTCAGGCAGCGGAGGAGAGACCCAGTACTTC
TRBV3-1	many	-	TRBJ1-2	CASSHRFKGDYGYTF	TGTGCCAGCAGCCACCGTTTTAAGGGGGACTATGGCTACACCTTC
TRBV6-6	many	-	TRBJ2-7	CASSPLTYEQYF	TGTGCCAGCAGTCCTCTAACGTACGAGCAGTACTTC
TRBV27	few	-	TRBJ2-3	CASRPRRRGSTDTQYF	TGTGCCAGCAGGCCCCGGCGAAGGGGGAGCACAGATACGCAGTATTTT
TRBV5-1	many	-	TRBJ2-2	CASSLWQGNTGELFF	TGCGCCAGCAGCTTGTGGCAGGGGAACACCGGGGAGCTGTTTTTT
TRBV7-6	few	TRBD1	TRBJ1-1	CASSLAAGQTFSEAFF	TGTGCCAGCAGCTTAGCCGCGGGACAGACTTTCTCTGAAGCTTTCTTT
TRBV5-1	many	TRBD1	TRBJ2-2	CASSLGNPGGAGELFF	TGCGCCAGCAGCTTGGGGAATCCAGGGGGCGCCGGGGAGCTGTTTTTT
TRBV30	few	-	TRBJ2-5	CAWSVLGASFEETQYF	TGTGCCTGGAGTGTACTGGGGGCGTCGTTTGAGGAGACCCAGTACTTC
TRBV7-9	many	-	TRBJ1-5	CASSRDAEVPQHF	TGTGCCAGCAGCCGGGACGCCGAAGTGCCCCAGCATTTT
TRBV7-9	many	-	TRBJ1-6	CASSLGSSYNSPLHF	TGTGCCAGCAGCTTGGGGAGCTCCTATAATTCACCCCTCCACTTT
TRBV24-1	-	TRBD1	TRBJ2-3	CATSDPGTGADTQYF	TGTGCCACCAGTGATCCCGGGACAGGCGCAGATACGCAGTATTTT
TRBV18	many	TRBD1	TRBJ2-1	CASSPWIGQEDPKSYNEQFF	TGTGCCAGCTCACCATGGATAGGACAGGAAGACCCGAAATCGTACAATGAGCAGTTCTTC
TRBV10-3	many	-	TRBJ2-3	CAIKFGGDGTDTQYF	TGTGCCATCAAATTCGGGGGAGATGGGACAGATACGCAGTATTTT
TRBV20-1	many	-	TRBJ1-1	CSARELQVVF	TGCAGTGCTAGAGAACTACAGGTGGTATTT
TRBV5-1	-	-	TRBJ1-5	CASSFNSDQPQHF	TGCGCCAGCAGCTTCAATTCAGATCAGCCCCAGCATTTT
TRBV5-1	few	-	TRBJ2-1	CASSLQLTYNEQFF	TGCGCCAGCAGCTTGCAGCTCACATACAATGAGCAGTTCTTC
TRBV6-2/TRBV6-3	many	-	TRBJ2-5	CASTRFVQEETQYF	TGTGCCAGCACTAGGTTCGTACAGGAAGAGACCCAGTACTTC
TRBV5-4	few	TRBD1	TRBJ1-5	CASSRDRDQPQHF	TGTGCCAGCAGCCGGGACAGAGATCAGCCCCAGCATTTT
TRBV2	few	TRBD2	TRBJ2-2	CASRVPGTINTGELFF	TGTGCCAGCAGGGTACCCGGGACTATTAACACCGGGGAGCTGTTTTTT
TRBV20-1	-	TRBD2	TRBJ2-5	CSARSGGEETQYF	TGCAGTGCTAGGAGCGGGGGGGAAGAGACCCAGTACTTC
TRBV11-2	-	TRBD1	TRBJ2-1	CASSLDLGQVFSDEQFF	TGTGCCAGCAGCTTAGATTTGGGACAGGTGTTCAGTGATGAGCAGTTCTTC
TRBV12-3/TRBV12-4	-	TRBD1	TRBJ1-1	CASSLTGGGIGEAFF	TGTGCCAGCAGTTTGACAGGGGGCGGTATAGGTGAAGCTTTCTTT
TRBV6-6	few	-	TRBJ2-1	CASSYSTSYNEQFF	TGTGCCAGCAGTTACTCCACGAGCTACAATGAGCAGTTCTTC
TRBV5-5	many	-	TRBJ2-3	CASPTGDTQYF	TGTGCCAGCCCAACCGGGGATACGCAGTATTTT
TRBV10-3	many	-	TRBJ1-1	CAISASLNTEAFF	TGTGCCATCAGTGCGTCGTTGAACACTGAAGCTTTCTTT
TRBV5-1	many	-	TRBJ2-7	CASSRGQFFIDEQYF	TGCGCCAGCAGCCGCGGACAGTTTTTTATAGACGAGCAGTACTTC
TRBV27	many	-	TRBJ1-6	CASSSRGSSYNSPLHF	TGTGCCAGCAGTTCCCGGGGAAGCTCCTATAATTCACCCCTCCACTTT